Following are 9 T cell receptor beta chains from one sample sequenced in a study of T cell repertoires in cytomegalovirus infection. These receptors are not linked to any known antigen. TCRdb reprocessed the reads via MiXCR and lists one record per CDR3 protein. Here the sample spans 650,000 to 900,000 distinct CDR3 sequences, about 29% being singletons. Here the sequenced sample was cultured CD8+ T cells from PBMCs, taken from culture after CMV antigen stimulation. Receptors were obtained from a human donor in good health (CMV status not recorded). Some clones in this sample may be carry-over from other donors' samples.

CDR3 DNA: TGTGCCAGCAGCCCTCTAGCGGGAGATACCTACAATGAGCAGTTCTTC. This codes for CASSPLAGDTYNEQFF. This sequence joins TRBV7-9 and TRBJ2-1; 10 nucleotides match TRBD2. CDR1 and CDR2 from the germline V gene are SEHNR and FQNEAQ (reference sequence). The V gene end was trimmed by 5 bases and the J gene end by 2 bases; junction bases not matched to a gene: 6. This CDR3 contains 16 residues. Full variable domain (missing parts from reference TRBV7-9 and TRBJ2-1): DTGVSQNPRHKITKRGQNVTFRCDPISEHNRLYWYRQTLGQGPEFLTYFQNEAQLEKSRLLSDRFSAERPKGSFSTLEIQRTEQGDSAMYLCASSPLAGDTYNEQFFGPGTRLTVL.

V usage is TRBV7-9 and J usage is TRBJ2-2, with D hard to call. The CDR3 totals 11 residues. CDR1 and CDR2 (germline): SEHNR, FQNEAQ (reference sequence). Trimming took 2 bases from V and 11 from J, leaving 6 bases between them. CDR3 nucleotide sequence: TGTGCCAGCAGCTTAAGGGTAGAGCTGTTTTTT. Encoded protein: CASSLRVELFF.

This clonotype was picked up a small number of times. J is TRBJ1-1 and V is TRBV7-9; D is perhaps TRBD1 (5 bases). Germline V gives CDR1 SEHNR, CDR2 FQNEAQ (reference sequence). The CDR3 is 16 amino acids. V was pared by 5 bases and J by 2 bases, with 18 bases between. The chain's CDR3 is CASSPWARGTNTEAFF. CDR3 coding DNA: TGTGCCAGCAGCCCCTGGGCGAGGGGAACCAACACTGAAGCTTTCTTT. The variable domain in full, completed from reference TRBV7-9 and TRBJ1-1, reads DTGVSQNPRHKITKRGQNVTFRCDPISEHNRLYWYRQTLGQGPEFLTYFQNEAQLEKSRLLSDRFSAERPKGSFSTLEIQRTEQGDSAMYLCASSPWARGTNTEAFFGQGTRLTVV.

Only a few counts were recorded for this clonotype. This sequence joins TRBV7-9 and TRBJ1-2, with D unclear. CDR3 length: 14 amino acids. Germline loops: CDR1 SEHNR, CDR2 FQNEAQ (reference sequence). V was cut by 5 bases and J by 0 bases, with 10 bases left in between. In nucleotides, the CDR3 is TGTGCCAGCAGCGCGGAGGGCTCTAACTATGGCTACACCTTC. This codes for CASSAEGSNYGYTF.

This clonotype was recorded at least ten times. The V gene is TRBV7-6, the J gene TRBJ1-2, with D perhaps matching TRBD1 (6 bases). This CDR3 region has 14 residues. Deletions cut 1 base from V and 2 bases from J, with 8 bases between. Germline CDR1 reads SGHVS; CDR2 reads FNYEAQ. CDR3 bases: TGTGCCAGCAGCTTAGAGGGGGGAAACTATGGCTACACCTTC. Translation gives CASSLEGGNYGYTF. The entire variable domain, with the rest obtained from reference TRBV7-6 and TRBJ1-2, is as follows: GAGVSQSPRYKVTKRGQDVALRCDPISGHVSLYWYRQALGQGPEFLTYFNYEAQQDKSGLPNDRFSAERPEGSISTLTIQRTEQRDSAMYRCASSLEGGNYGYTFGSGTRLTVV.

V and J are TRBV6-6 and TRBJ2-1, with a weak D call TRBD1 (6 bases). The CDR3 contains 16 residues. The V gene's germline CDR1 is MNHNY and CDR2 SVGAGI (reference sequence). V was clipped by 7 bases and J by 3 bases, with 19 bases between them. This CDR3 is CASIKDLLQGYNEQFF. CDR3 nucleotides: TGTGCCAGCATAAAGGATCTCTTACAGGGCTACAATGAGCAGTTCTTC.

The genes are TRBV7-6 and TRBJ2-3, with D unclear. Germline V gives CDR1 SGHVS, CDR2 FNYEAQ. The CDR3 contains 11 residues. Deletions cut 7 bases from V and 4 bases from J, with 6 bases between. CDR3 amino acids: CASTPSDTQYF. The CDR3, as DNA: TGTGCCAGCACACCCTCAGATACGCAGTATTTT.

CDR3 protein: CASSMGGAGNQPQHF. CDR3 coding DNA: TGTGCCAGCAGTATGGGGGGCGCAGGAAATCAGCCCCAGCATTTT. V gene TRBV28 combines with J gene TRBJ1-5; D might be TRBD1 (6 bases). V was pared by 5 bases and J by 4 bases, with 15 bases between. Germline V gene sequence: CDR1 MDHEN, CDR2 SYDVKM. CDR3 length: 15 amino acids.

This clonotype was seen a few times. V is TRBV18 and J is TRBJ1-1; a possible D gene is TRBD1 (6 bases). CDR1 and CDR2 (germline): KGHSH, LQKENI. The CDR3 runs 15 residues. Trimming stripped 2 bases from V and 4 bases from J, with 14 bases between. The DNA for the CDR3 is TGTGCCAGCTCACCAAGGCGGGGGCTGAGCACTGAAGCTTTCTTT. Translation: CASSPRRGLSTEAFF.